Listed here are 11 T cell receptor beta chains from one sample, sequenced in a study of response to subunit inactivated influenza vaccine. Each CDR3 protein gets one entry after TCRdb re-called the RT-PCR reads with MiXCR. The repertoire consists of 400,000 to 650,000 distinct CDR3 sequences, with less than 7.5% occurring once and the leading ten covering around 13%. The sequencing here drew on PBMCs from blood, taken 23 to 25 months after vaccination. The receptors originated from a man aged 50 to 75 who received an inactivated influenza vaccine.

V and J are TRBV18 and TRBJ1-6, with TRBD1 matching over 8 bases. CDR1 and CDR2 (germline): KGHSH, LQKENI. V trimming: 5 bases; J trimming: 8 bases; junction bases outside the gene matches: 5. The CDR3 sequence is 14 residues long. The CDR3 DNA reads as TGTGCCAGCTCAGTTGGGACAGGCGATTCACCCCTCCACTTT. This sequence encodes CASSVGTGDSPLHF.

This clonotype was found many times. This chain joins TRBV7-2 and TRBJ2-1; D could derive from TRBD1 or TRBD2 (7 bases each). V dropped 2 bases and J dropped 4 bases, with 15 bases sitting between them. Germline V lookup: CDR1 SGHTA, CDR2 FQGNSA. The CDR3 runs 16 residues. The CDR3 DNA sequence: TGTGCCAGCAGCTTAAGCGGGACAGTAGGGTACAATGAGCAGTTCTTC. Translation gives CASSLSGTVGYNEQFF.

The chain recombines TRBV7-9 with TRBJ1-1, with 9 nucleotides matching TRBD1. Germline V CDR1 and CDR2: SEHNR, FQNEAQ (reference sequence). J gave up 5 bases and V 2 bases, and 3 bases lay outside the gene matches. The CDR3 is 14 residues long. The CDR3 DNA follows: TGTGCCAGCAGCTTAACAGGGGGCTTTACTGAAGCTTTCTTT. Amino acids: CASSLTGGFTEAFF.

This clonotype appeared a few times. The rearrangement joins TRBV4-2 to TRBJ2-1; the match to TRBD2 covers 14 bases. Germline V CDR1 and CDR2: LGHNA, YNFKEQ. V was pared by 1 base and J by 4 bases, with 3 bases of the junction left unmatched. The CDR3 runs to 17 residues. The DNA for the CDR3 is TGTGCCAGCAGCCAAGGGACTAGCGGGGGGTTTTACAATGAGCAGTTCTTC. This gives the protein CASSQGTSGGFYNEQFF.

This clonotype came up a few times. The rearrangement joins TRBV9 to TRBJ2-1, with 8 bases aligning to TRBD2. Germline V CDR1 and CDR2: SGDLS, YYNGEE. The CDR3 totals 15 residues. V trimming: 0 bases; J trimming: 9 bases; junction bases outside the gene matches: 8. The CDR3 DNA reads TGTGCCAGCAGCGTAGTGGACGGGAGGGCCGCTGAGCAGTTCTTC. Amino acid sequence: CASSVVDGRAAEQFF.

The table lists this clonotype with a few counts. The V call is TRBV20-1, the J call TRBJ2-5; TRBD1 aligns across 7 bases. This CDR3 region has 16 residues. J was trimmed by 5 bases and V by 2 bases; bases with no gene match: 14. Per the germline V gene, CDR1 is DFQATT and CDR2 is SNEGSKA (reference sequence). The CDR3 spells CSARPRRTGGRETQYF. CDR3 coding DNA: TGCAGTGCTAGACCCCGGAGGACAGGCGGACGGGAGACCCAGTACTTC.

The rearrangement links TRBV10-3 to TRBJ1-3; 8 bases are shared with TRBD1. Trimming took 11 bases from V and 2 from J; bases not matched to a gene: 2. The CDR3 is 12 amino acids. Germline assignment: CDR1 ENHRY and CDR2 SYGVKD. The CDR3 loop is CAVQGAGNTIYF. The DNA for the CDR3 is TGTGCCGTACAGGGGGCTGGAAACACCATATATTTT.

The chain joins TRBV5-1 to TRBJ2-3, with D possibly being TRBD2 (7 bases). Trimming took off 0 bases at V and 2 bases at J, with 13 bases between the two ends. CDR3 length: 16 amino acids. Germline CDR1 reads SGHRS; CDR2 reads YFSETQ. The CDR3 region is CASSLAAGANTDTQYF. DNA of the CDR3: TGCGCCAGCAGCTTGGCGGCGGGGGCGAACACAGATACGCAGTATTTT.

This clonotype was observed a few times. In nucleotides, the CDR3 is TGCAGTGCTAGAAGCGATTCCTTGGGGGTTTATAGCAATCAGCCCCAGCATTTT. Translating it yields CSARSDSLGVYSNQPQHF. The chain joins TRBV20-1 to TRBJ1-5; tentatively, D is TRBD1 (5 bases). The CDR3 totals 18 residues. The ends were cut back, 2 bases at V and 0 bases at J, with 20 bases in the middle. Germline CDR1 reads DFQATT; CDR2 reads SNEGSKA (reference sequence).

This clonotype showed up just a few times. The chain uses TRBV4-3 and TRBJ1-2; a weak D match, TRBD1 (5 bases). V was pared by 0 bases and J by 5 bases, with 16 bases between. The germline V gene has CDR1 LGHNA and CDR2 YSLEER. This CDR3 is 16 amino acids long. The CDR3 here is CASSQEGDASLYGYTF. CDR3 DNA sequence: TGCGCCAGCAGCCAAGAGGGGGACGCATCTTTATATGGCTACACCTTC.

The chain has TRBV6-5 and TRBJ2-7, with 8 bases lining up with TRBD1. Germline values: CDR1 MNHEY, CDR2 SVGAGI. V lost 5 bases, J lost 5 bases, and 5 bases stayed unmatched. This CDR3 has 13 amino acids. The chain's CDR3 is CASSTDRGHEQYF. The CDR3 region has the DNA TGTGCCAGCAGTACTGACAGGGGCCACGAGCAGTACTTC.